One and the same sample provided the 8 T cell receptor beta chains below, sequenced in a study of cytomegalovirus exposure and HLA in healthy donors. 60 Vbeta and 13 Jbeta primers were used in PCR. Data came from immunoSEQ multiplex PCR; TCRdb stores just in-frame clones and leaves some out. The sample contains approximately 170,000 clones, roughly four fifths of which appear only once. The sample was PBMCs. Receptors were obtained from a man aged 45-65 years in good health and CMV-seropositive.

J is TRBJ2-7 and V is TRBV6-1; 7 nucleotides align to TRBD2. Germline assignment: CDR1 MNHNS and CDR2 SASEGT. The CDR3 length is 13 residues. Trimming cost V 8 bases and J 3 bases; bases outside gene matches: 7. DNA of the CDR3: TGTGCCAGCGCCCTAGCGGAAATCTACGAGCAGTACTTC. Translation: CASALAEIYEQYF.

The genes are TRBV9 and TRBJ2-5, with TRBD2 matching over 8 bases. The V segment lost 0 bases and the J segment 5 bases; nucleotides outside the gene matches: 12. This CDR3 contains 17 residues. Germline V gene data show CDR1 as SGDLS and CDR2 as YYNGEE. CDR3 sequence: CASSVAVTSGLGETQYF. CDR3 sequence (DNA): TGTGCCAGCAGCGTAGCTGTCACTAGCGGTCTCGGCGAGACCCAGTACTTC. Drawing the rest from reference TRBV9 and TRBJ2-5, the complete variable domain is DSGVTQTPKHLITATGQRVTLRCSPRSGDLSVYWYQQSLDQGLQFLIQYYNGEERAKGNILERFSAQQFPDLHSELNLSSLELGDSALYFCASSVAVTSGLGETQYFGPGTRLLVL.

This chain joins TRBV7-9 and TRBJ2-2, with 8 positions matching TRBD1. The CDR3 is 15 residues long. Germline V gives CDR1 SEHNR, CDR2 FQNEAQ (reference sequence). V lost 4 bases, J lost 6 bases, and 7 bases stayed unmatched. CDR3 nucleotides: TGTGCCAGCAGCTCGAGGGACAGGATTGCCGGGGAGCTGTTTTTT. Protein sequence: CASSSRDRIAGELFF.

The count of this clone is one. The chain links TRBV19 to TRBJ2-1; 8 bases align to TRBD1. From germline, CDR1 is LNHDA and CDR2 SQIVND (reference sequence). The V gene end was trimmed by 4 bases and the J gene end by 4 bases; junction bases not matched to a gene: 6. The length of the CDR3 is 15 residues. DNA of the CDR3: TGTGCCAGTAGTACGACAGGGGTGGAATACAATGAGCAGTTCTTC. This encodes CASSTTGVEYNEQFF.

The chain has TRBV2 and TRBJ2-3, with 8 bases aligning to TRBD1. Unmatched junction bases numbered 5, after V lost 7 bases and J lost 2 bases. Germline V CDR1 and CDR2: SNHLY, FYNNEI. The CDR3 is 14 amino acids. The CDR3 region has the DNA TGTGCCAGCAAGGGGGACAGGCTCACAGATACGCAGTATTTT. Its translation is CASKGDRLTDTQYF.

The chain is built from TRBV5-1 and TRBJ2-3, with 9 bases aligning to TRBD2. CDR3 length equals 13 residues. Trimming removed 6 bases from V and 5 bases from J; junction bases left unmatched: 4. Per the germline V gene, CDR1 is SGHRS and CDR2 is YFSETQ. In DNA, the CDR3 is TGCGCCAGCAAGGCGGGGGGGCAAGATACGCAGTATTTT. Its protein product is CASKAGGQDTQYF.

V usage is TRBV6-1 and J usage is TRBJ2-1; D uncertain. This CDR3 comprises 12 residues. V was shortened by 7 bases and J by 7 bases, with 11 bases between the two germline ends. Germline values: CDR1 MNHNS, CDR2 SASEGT. CDR3 sequence: CASTPLGNEQFF. Here the CDR3 DNA reads TGTGCCAGCACCCCCCTCGGGAATGAGCAGTTCTTC.

The genes are TRBV27 and TRBJ1-2, with D possibly TRBD1 on 6 matching bases. Germline V lookup: CDR1 MNHEY, CDR2 SMNVEV (reference sequence). V lost 4 bases to trimming and J lost 1 base, with 13 bases between them. The CDR3 spans 15 residues. The chain's CDR3 is CASSSRTAHNYGYTF. For the CDR3, the DNA is TGTGCCAGCAGTTCCAGGACAGCCCATAACTATGGCTACACCTTC.